A single sample gave rise to the 2 T cell receptor beta chains below, sequenced in a study of vaccination and CD4 T cells after COVID-19. Treatment meaning: approximately nine-day PBMC culture with coronavirus spike peptide pools or control peptides (ViraFEST assay). Harvesting of the unexposed donor's CD4+ T cells predated the COVID-19 pandemic (2011-2018). These receptors have no known antigen. CD4+ T cells that had been cultured provided DNA sequenced with the Oncomine TCR Beta short-read assay. TCRdb re-analysed the PCR reads in MiXCR, keeping a single row per CDR3 protein. Found here are 8,000 to 9,000 distinct CDR3 sequences, 40% to 50% of them singletons; the top ten hold 25% to 30%. The sequenced sample consisted of CD4+ T cells from blood, cultured in vitro. These receptors were obtained from a human donor in good health.

This chain joins TRBV19 and TRBJ2-1; D unresolved. This CDR3 has 16 amino acids. Between the trimmed V and J ends, which lost 4 bases and 8 bases, there was a span of 21 bases. Per germline, CDR1 LNHDA and CDR2 SQIVND (reference sequence). CDR3 residues: CASSRDSQLNLYEQFF. In nucleotides, the CDR3 is TGTGCCAGTAGTAGAGACTCCCAATTGAATCTCTATGAGCAGTTCTTC.

The J gene is TRBJ2-3, the V gene TRBV6-5; 14 nucleotides line up with TRBD2. CDR1 and CDR2 from the germline V gene are MNHEY and SVGAGI. Losses at the gene ends were 0 bases for V and 4 bases for J; bases not matched to a gene: 9. This CDR3 comprises 19 residues. The CDR3 here is CASSYSWTSGRRIPDTQYF. DNA of the CDR3: TGTGCCAGCAGTTACTCTTGGACTAGCGGGAGGAGAATCCCAGATACGCAGTATTTT.